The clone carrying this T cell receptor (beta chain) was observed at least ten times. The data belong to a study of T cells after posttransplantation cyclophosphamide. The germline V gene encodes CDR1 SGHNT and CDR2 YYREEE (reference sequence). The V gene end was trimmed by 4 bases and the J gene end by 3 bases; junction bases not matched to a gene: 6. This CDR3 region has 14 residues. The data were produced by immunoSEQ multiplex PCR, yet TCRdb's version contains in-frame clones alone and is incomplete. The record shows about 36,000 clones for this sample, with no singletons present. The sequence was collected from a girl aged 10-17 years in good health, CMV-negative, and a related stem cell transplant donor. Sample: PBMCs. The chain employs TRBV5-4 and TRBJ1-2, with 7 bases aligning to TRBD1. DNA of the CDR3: TGTGCCAGCAGCATCTCCAGGGGGGACTATGGCTACACCTTC. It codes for CASSISRGDYGYTF.